One and the same sample provided the 2 T cell receptor beta chains below, sequenced in a study of metastatic and nonmetastatic thyroid tumors. Each patient came to thyroid surgery without any prior treatment (of any kind). Using MiXCR, TCRdb reanalyzed the PCR reads. The sample contains fewer than 35,000 clones, 25% to 30% of which appear only once. Material: blood. Source of these receptors: a female donor with papillary thyroid cancer or a benign thyroid nodule (not recorded which). Some clones in this sample may be carry-over from other donors' samples.

This clone has at least ten counts. A much larger clone is a single base away; this may be a read error. This rearrangement joins TRBV27 to TRBJ2-2; tentatively, D is TRBD1 or TRBD2 (5 bases each). Germline V CDR1 and CDR2: MNHEY, SMNVEV (reference sequence). V gave up 6 bases and J gave up 4 bases, with 15 bases separating them. The CDR3 sequence is 15 residues long. The CDR3 DNA follows: TGTGCCAGCAGGGGGACCCCGGGCCTCACCGGGGAGCTGTTTTTT. Its translation is CASRGTPGLTGELFF.

In this sample, this clone turned up many times. The genes are TRBV20-1 and TRBJ2-2; the match to TRBD1 covers 8 bases. V lost 4 bases and J lost 4; bases outside the gene matches: 8. There are 15 residues in the CDR3. Germline V lookup: CDR1 DFQATT, CDR2 SNEGSKA (reference sequence). The CDR3 sequence: CSATKQGAGTGELFF. Written as DNA, the CDR3 is TGCAGTGCTACCAAGCAGGGGGCGGGCACCGGGGAGCTGTTTTTT.